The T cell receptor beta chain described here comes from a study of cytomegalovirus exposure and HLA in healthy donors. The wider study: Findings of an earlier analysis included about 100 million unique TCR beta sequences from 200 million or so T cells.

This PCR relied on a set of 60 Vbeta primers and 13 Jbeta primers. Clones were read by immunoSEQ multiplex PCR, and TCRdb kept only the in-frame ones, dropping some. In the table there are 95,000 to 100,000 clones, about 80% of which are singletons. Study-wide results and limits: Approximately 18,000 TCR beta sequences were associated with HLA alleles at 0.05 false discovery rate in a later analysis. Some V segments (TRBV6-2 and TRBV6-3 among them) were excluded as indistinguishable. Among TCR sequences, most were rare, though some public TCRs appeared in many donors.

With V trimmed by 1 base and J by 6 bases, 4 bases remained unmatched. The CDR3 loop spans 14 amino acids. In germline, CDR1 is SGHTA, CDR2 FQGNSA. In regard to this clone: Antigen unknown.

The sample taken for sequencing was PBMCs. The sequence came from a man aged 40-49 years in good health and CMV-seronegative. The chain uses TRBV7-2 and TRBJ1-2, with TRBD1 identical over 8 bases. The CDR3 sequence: CASSLGDRRHGYTF. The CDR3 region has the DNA TGTGCCAGCAGCTTAGGGGACAGGCGGCATGGCTACACCTTC. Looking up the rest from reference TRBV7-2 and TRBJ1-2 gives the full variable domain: GAGVSQSPSNKVTEKGKDVELRCDPISGHTALYWYRQSLGQGLEFLIYFQGNSAPDKSGLPSDRFSAERTGGSVSTLTIQRTQQEDSAVYLCASSLGDRRHGYTFGSGTRLTVV.